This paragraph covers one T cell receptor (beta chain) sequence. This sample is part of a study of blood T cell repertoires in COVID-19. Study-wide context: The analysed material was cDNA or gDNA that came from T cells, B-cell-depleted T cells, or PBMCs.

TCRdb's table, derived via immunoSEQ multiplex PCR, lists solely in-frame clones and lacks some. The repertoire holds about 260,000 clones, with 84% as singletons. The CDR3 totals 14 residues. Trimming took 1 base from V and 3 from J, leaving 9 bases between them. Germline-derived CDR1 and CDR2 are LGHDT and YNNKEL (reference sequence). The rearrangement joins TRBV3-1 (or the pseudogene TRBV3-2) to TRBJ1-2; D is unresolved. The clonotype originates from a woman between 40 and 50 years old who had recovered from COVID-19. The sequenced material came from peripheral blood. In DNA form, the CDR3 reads TGTGCCAGCAGCCAAGGAGGGCTTGACTATGGCTACACCTTC. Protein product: CASSQGGLDYGYTF.